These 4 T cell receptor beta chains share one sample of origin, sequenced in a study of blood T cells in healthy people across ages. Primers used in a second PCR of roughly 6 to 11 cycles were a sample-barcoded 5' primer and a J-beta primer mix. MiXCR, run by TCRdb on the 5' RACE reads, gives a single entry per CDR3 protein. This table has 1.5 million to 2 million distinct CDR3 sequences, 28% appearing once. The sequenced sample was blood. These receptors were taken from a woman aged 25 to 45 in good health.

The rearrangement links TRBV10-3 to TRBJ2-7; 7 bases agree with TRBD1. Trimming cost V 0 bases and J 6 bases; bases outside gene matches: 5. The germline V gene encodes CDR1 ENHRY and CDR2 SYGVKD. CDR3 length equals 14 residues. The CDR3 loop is CAISESPDRAEQYF. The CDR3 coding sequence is TGTGCCATCAGTGAGTCCCCAGACAGGGCCGAGCAGTACTTC.

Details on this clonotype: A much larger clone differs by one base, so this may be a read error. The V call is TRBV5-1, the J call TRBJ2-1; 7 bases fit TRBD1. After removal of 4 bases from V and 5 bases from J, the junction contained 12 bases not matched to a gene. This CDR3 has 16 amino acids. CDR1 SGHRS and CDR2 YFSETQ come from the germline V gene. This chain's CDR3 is CASSLGRGGYHNEQFF. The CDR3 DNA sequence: TGCGCCAGCAGCCTAGGAAGAGGGGGCTACCACAATGAGCAGTTCTTC.

CDR3 bases: TGTGCCAGCAGCTACTTAGGGACAGGAGACTACGAGCAGTACTTC. Protein: CASSYLGTGDYEQYF. The rearrangement links TRBV27 to TRBJ2-7; 8 nucleotides line up with TRBD1. Germline assignment: CDR1 MNHEY and CDR2 SMNVEV (reference sequence). Trimming took 6 bases from V and 3 from J; bases not matched to a gene: 10. CDR3 length: 15 amino acids.

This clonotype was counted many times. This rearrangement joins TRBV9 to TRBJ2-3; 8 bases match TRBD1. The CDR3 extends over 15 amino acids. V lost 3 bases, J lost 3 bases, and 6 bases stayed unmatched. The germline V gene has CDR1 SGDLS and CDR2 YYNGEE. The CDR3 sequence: CASSARQGRTDTQYF. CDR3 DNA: TGTGCCAGCAGCGCACGACAGGGGAGGACAGATACGCAGTATTTT.